This TCR beta chain was observed in a study of shared clonotypes between healthy human individuals (dated by TCRdb to about 2020). Background on the whole study: The cohort included three men and two women between 18 and 49 years of age. To increase sequencing depth and limit assay-specific biases, different laboratories used diverse techniques to prepare libraries and sequence TCR repertoires. To estimate repertoire size and how much clonotype sharing occurs between individuals, the study deeply sequenced the blood TCR repertoires of roughly 5 healthy adults. For each donor, CD4 naive and CD4 memory were each given three plates, CD8 naive was given two plates, and CD8 memory was given one plate. Between about 0.9 and 10 billion PBMCs per donor were obtained by leukapheresis.

TCR CDR3 regions were amplified from genomic DNA by multiplex PCR using the deep immunoSEQ assay. Extracted genomic DNA from each cell subset was spread evenly across all wells of several immunoSEQ 96-well plates, with each plate serving as a replicate. For sorted subsets, around 200 ng genomic DNA, equal to some 28,000 T cell genomes, was loaded into each replicate PCR. Purified libraries were measured with a Qubit 3.0 fluorometer, size-checked on a Bioanalyzer 2100, and measured again with the KAPA Library Quantification kit. Every immunoSEQ 96-well plate was sequenced on a dedicated single-read 150-cycle Illumina NextSeq 550 flow cell. Per the original workflow: Because the immunoSEQ output held only junctional sequences and lacked quality scores, the filtering could not match the filtering applied to full-length reads. Sequences were annotated with PyIR, a Python wrapper for IgBLAST v1.9, using IMGT germline references to assign V/J genes and CDR3. Reads were removed for weak V/J assignments (E-value above 1e-6), missing CDR3, stop codons, out-of-frame junctions, or ambiguous translated residues. V3J clonotypes were defined as sequences sharing an identical inferred V gene, J gene, and CDR3 amino acid sequence. Percentage overlap between repertoires was computed as shared unique clonotypes divided by the size of the smaller repertoire. Three approaches were used to assess repertoire richness: RTK rarefaction, the Chao1 estimator, and Recon v2.1 estimates of unobserved clonotypes. For all TCRbeta clonotypes obtained by the gDNA method from four donors, generation probabilities were computed with OLGA. Drawn from immuneACCESS, this table holds only the in-frame rearrangements with V and J called that TCRdb kept. Clones are partly lost; checked studies trace under half to an unresolved V gene and leave the rest unexplained. That table is the source of V, J and clone size, and D and trimming were worked out from the DNA. Counted in this sample were around 1.9 million clones; roughly 91% of them appeared once. Around 1.7% of the sample is taken by the ten largest.

Notes on this clone: The target of this receptor is not known. Base qualities were left out, and no much larger clone turns up one base away.

From the germline V gene, CDR1 is SGHTA and CDR2 is FQGTGA. V is cut back by 3 bases and J by 7 bases, with 9 bases in the junction unmatched. The CDR3 has 16 amino acids, counting the end cysteine and phenylalanine. The read is trimmed to its CDR3 DNA, 48 bases read in frame from base 1. CD8 naive samples were CD45RO-negative cells positively selected for CCR7, giving a CD45RA+CCR7+ population that excluded TemRA cells. The donors were healthy, HIV-negative adults with no recently reported acute infections or vaccinations. Only Caucasian adults living in Nashville, Tennessee, USA were represented among the donors. Blood was obtained by leukapheresis, after which PBMCs were separated by Ficoll-Histopaque density gradient centrifugation and cryopreserved in liquid nitrogen vapor phase. Analytical flow cytometry was used to check the purity and quantity of each magnetically sorted T cell population. Genomic DNA was isolated from each sorted fraction and quantified by UV absorbance on a Nanodrop 2000c.

The paper as a whole reports these results and caveats: Higher generation probabilities were observed for clonotypes shared by all four sorted-subset donors than for non-shared clonotypes. Because the study included a small number of donors, the genetic and exposure-history diversity represented was limited. Naive subsets generally had larger estimated clonotype richness than memory subsets. Even with the large sequencing depth, rarefaction of the sorted-subset datasets indicated that sequencing was incomplete. Sharing across several donors was observed for approximately 4.6% of naive CD4, over 3% of naive CD8, 2% to 2.5% of memory CD4, and about 0.4% of memory CD8 clonotypes. Sampling was limited to blood, and TCR repertoires in tissue likely differ from TCR repertoires in blood. Based on pairwise subsampling, the degree of clonotype sharing among donors was expected to be affected by sequencing depth.

The chain employs TRBV7-3 and TRBJ2-1; 10 junctional bases match TRBD1. The source material was naive CD8+ T cells from PBMCs. The cell subset or site label, as the study defines it: CD45RA+CCR7+. This clonotype was obtained from a man in his late teens or twenties in good health. Some clones in this sample may be carry-over from other donors' samples. The sequence in DNA is TGTGCCAGCAGCTTGGAACCGGGACAGGGGAATAATGAGCAGTTCTTC. It codes for CASSLEPGQGNNEQFF.